The T cell receptor (beta chain) described here comes from a study of T cells in Graves' hyperthyroidism and ophthalmopathy. V dropped 1 base and J dropped 2; count of bases not matched to a gene: 2. Germline CDR1 reads SGHRS; CDR2 reads YFSETQ. CDR3 length: 16 residues. Researchers took RNA transcripts and amplified the TCR beta CDR3 regions from them. First-round RT-PCR of the TCR CDR3 relied on the HTBI primer set. TCRdb re-called the multiplex PCR reads through MiXCR, storing one row per CDR3 protein. The data contain about 840,000 distinct CDR3 sequences, roughly 40% of them singletons. The study, taken as a whole, reports: Separating ophthalmopathy from stable hyperthyroidism was achieved by a 13 V-J model.

This clonotype was found a few times. Antigen specificity is unknown. The chain uses TRBV5-1 and TRBJ2-2; 10 positions match TRBD2. The receptor's source is a man between 18 and 35 years old with Graves' hyperthyroidism. The sample was blood. The CDR3 reads CASSLLAGANTGELFF. CDR3 DNA sequence: TGCGCCAGCAGCTTGCTAGCGGGAGCCAACACCGGGGAGCTGTTTTTT.